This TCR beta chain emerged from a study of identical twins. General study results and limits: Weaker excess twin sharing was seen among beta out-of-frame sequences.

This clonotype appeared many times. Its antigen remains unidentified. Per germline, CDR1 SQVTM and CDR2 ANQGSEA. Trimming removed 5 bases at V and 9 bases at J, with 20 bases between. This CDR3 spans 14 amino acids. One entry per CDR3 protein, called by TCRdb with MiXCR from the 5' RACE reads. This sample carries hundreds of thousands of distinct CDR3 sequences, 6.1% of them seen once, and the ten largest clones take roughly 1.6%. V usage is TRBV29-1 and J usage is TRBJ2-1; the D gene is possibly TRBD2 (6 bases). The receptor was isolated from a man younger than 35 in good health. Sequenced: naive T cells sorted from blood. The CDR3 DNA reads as TGCAGCGTTCTAAGCGGGTCCCTAGAGAGTGAGCAGTTCTTC. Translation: CSVLSGSLESEQFF.